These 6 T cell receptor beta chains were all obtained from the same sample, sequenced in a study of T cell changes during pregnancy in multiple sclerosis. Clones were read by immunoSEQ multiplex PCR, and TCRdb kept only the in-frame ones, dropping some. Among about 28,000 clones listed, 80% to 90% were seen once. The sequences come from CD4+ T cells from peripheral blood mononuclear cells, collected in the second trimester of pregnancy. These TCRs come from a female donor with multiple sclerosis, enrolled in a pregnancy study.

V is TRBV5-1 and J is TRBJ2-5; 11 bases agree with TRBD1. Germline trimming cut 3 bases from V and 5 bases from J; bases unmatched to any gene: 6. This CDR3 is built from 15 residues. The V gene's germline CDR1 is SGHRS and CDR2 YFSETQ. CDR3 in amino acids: CASSWMGQGVETQYF. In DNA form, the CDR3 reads TGCGCCAGCAGCTGGATGGGACAGGGGGTTGAGACCCAGTACTTC.

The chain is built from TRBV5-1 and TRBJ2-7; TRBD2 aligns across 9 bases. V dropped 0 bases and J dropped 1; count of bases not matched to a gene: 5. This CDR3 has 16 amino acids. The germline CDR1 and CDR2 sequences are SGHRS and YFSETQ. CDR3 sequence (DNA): TGCGCCAGCAGCTTGGGTTCTAGCGGGGCTTCCTACGAGCAGTACTTC. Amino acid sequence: CASSLGSSGASYEQYF.

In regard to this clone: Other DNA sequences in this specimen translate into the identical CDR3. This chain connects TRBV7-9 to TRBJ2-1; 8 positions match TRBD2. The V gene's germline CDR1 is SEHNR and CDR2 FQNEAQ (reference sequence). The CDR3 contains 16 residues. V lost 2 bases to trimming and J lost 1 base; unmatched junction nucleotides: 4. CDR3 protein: CASSLSLAGSYNEQFF. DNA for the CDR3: TGTGCCAGCAGCTTATCATTAGCGGGGTCCTACAATGAGCAGTTCTTC.

The chain's CDR3 is CASRFSVNTGELFF. The CDR3 DNA reads as TGTGCCAGCCGTTTTTCGGTAAACACCGGGGAGCTGTTTTTT. This chain links TRBV11-2 with TRBJ2-2; no firm D call. The CDR3 totals 14 residues. From germline, CDR1 is SGHAT and CDR2 FQNNGV. With 8 bases removed from V and 2 bases from J, the gap between germline ends came to 12 bases.

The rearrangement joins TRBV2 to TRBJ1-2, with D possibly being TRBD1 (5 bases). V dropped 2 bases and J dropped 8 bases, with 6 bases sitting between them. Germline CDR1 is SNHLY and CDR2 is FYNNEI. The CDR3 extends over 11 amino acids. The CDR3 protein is CASSEQGGYTF. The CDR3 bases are TGTGCCAGCAGTGAACAGGGAGGCTACACCTTC.

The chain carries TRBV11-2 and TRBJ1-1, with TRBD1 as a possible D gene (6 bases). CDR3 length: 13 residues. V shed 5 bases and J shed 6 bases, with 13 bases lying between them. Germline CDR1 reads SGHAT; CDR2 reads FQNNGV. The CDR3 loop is CASSEQGRAEAFF. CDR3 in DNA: TGTGCCAGCAGCGAACAGGGAAGGGCTGAAGCTTTCTTT.